Sequencing of this T cell receptor (beta chain) was carried out in a study of identical twins. The CDR3 runs 15 residues. V lost 1 base and J 3 bases, leaving 11 bases between the germline ends. Germline V gene sequence: CDR1 SGHDT, CDR2 YYEEEE. Study-wide points: Sequences that were out-of-frame, alpha and twin-shared displayed an excess of low generation probability.

Unique molecular identifiers were present on the cDNA, and a universal primer site came from template switching. MiXCR was run by TCRdb on the 5' RACE reads, yielding one entry per CDR3 protein. The sample has under 350,000 distinct CDR3 sequences; 7.5% to 9.5% are singletons. This clonotype was seen at least ten times. Its antigen is unidentified. These data also formed part of another study, on yellow fever vaccine responses in identical twins. As that study records: A vaccine T cell response that seemed partly convergent and partly personalized was reported in twins.

The source of this sequence is a woman between 18 and 29 years old in good health. Sequencing was done on a sample of CD8+ T cells sorted from blood. The genes are TRBV5-6 and TRBJ1-5; possibly TRBD1 for D (5 bases). The CDR3 DNA reads as TGTGCCAGCAGCTTGATCCGGGACTCCAATCAGCCCCAGCATTTT. Translated: CASSLIRDSNQPQHF. Looking up the rest from reference TRBV5-6 and TRBJ1-5 gives the full variable domain: DAGVTQSPTHLIKTRGQQVTLRCSPKSGHDTVSWYQQALGQGPQFIFQYYEEEERQRGNFPDRFSGHQFPNYSSELNVNALLLGDSALYLCASSLIRDSNQPQHFGDGTRLSIL.